This is a list of T cell receptor beta chains from one sample in a study of T cells in tumors after PD-1 blockade. Method: immunoSEQ multiplex PCR; TCRdb's copy keeps in-frame clones and lacks some. The table records around 34,000 clones, roughly 76% of them present only once. The material sequenced was PBMCs, taken after anti-PD-1 treatment. All receptors come from a human donor with basal cell carcinoma. CDR3s include the opening cysteine and the closing phenylalanine or tryptophan. The D gene is left open where the match is weak. For some rows the clone size is stated as once, few or many, or as a class when expanded; others skip it.

J: TRBJ2-7; size: -; D: -; V: TRBV7-3; CDR3: CASSSTIKPGPPPYEQYF; DNA: TGTGCCAGCAGCTCCACTATTAAACCGGGACCCCCCCCTTACGAGCAGTACTTC
J: TRBJ2-7; size: -; D: TRBD1; V: TRBV27; CDR3: CASSLSNPGGTGDEQYF; DNA: TGTGCCAGCAGTTTATCGAACCCGGGCGGGACAGGGGACGAGCAGTACTTC
J: TRBJ1-3; size: -; D: -; V: TRBV3-1/TRBV3-2; CDR3: CASSQGGASGNTIYF; DNA: TGTGCCAGCAGCCAAGGGGGAGCCTCTGGAAACACCATATATTTT
J: TRBJ2-3; size: -; D: TRBD2; V: TRBV24-1; CDR3: CATSDLGGLAGASTDTQYF; DNA: TGTGCCACCAGTGATTTGGGCGGACTAGCGGGGGCAAGCACAGATACGCAGTATTTT
J: TRBJ2-1; size: -; D: TRBD1; V: TRBV6-2/TRBV6-3; CDR3: CASSLLDRGYNEQFF; DNA: TGTGCCAGCAGCCTCCTGGACAGGGGATACAATGAGCAGTTCTTC
J: TRBJ2-7; size: many; D: -; V: TRBV6-5; CDR3: CATSDSIYEQYF; DNA: TGTGCCACCTCGGACAGTATCTACGAGCAGTACTTC
J: TRBJ2-3; size: -; D: TRBD1; V: TRBV30; CDR3: CAWSPDRGPGGDTQYF; DNA: TGTGCCTGGAGTCCGGACAGGGGGCCGGGGGGAGATACGCAGTATTTT
J: TRBJ2-7; size: -; D: -; V: TRBV3-1/TRBV3-2; CDR3: CASSRTSYGEQYF; DNA: TGTGCCAGCAGCAGAACTAGCTATGGCGAGCAGTACTTC
J: TRBJ1-2; size: -; D: -; V: TRBV2; CDR3: CASSTGRTNYGYTF; DNA: TGTGCCAGCAGTACAGGGAGAACTAACTATGGCTACACCTTC
J: TRBJ2-7; size: -; D: -; V: TRBV5-4; CDR3: CASMRQESYEQYF; DNA: TGTGCCAGCATGCGACAGGAATCCTACGAGCAGTACTTC
J: TRBJ2-7; size: -; D: TRBD1; V: TRBV12-5; CDR3: CASGTQGAKGSYEQYF; DNA: TGTGCTAGTGGAACTCAGGGGGCGAAAGGGTCCTACGAGCAGTACTTC
J: TRBJ2-2; size: -; D: -; V: TRBV5-4; CDR3: CASSLRTTVTGELFF; DNA: TGTGCCAGCAGCTTGAGGACAACCGTAACCGGGGAGCTGTTTTTT
J: TRBJ2-5; size: -; D: -; V: TRBV3-1/TRBV3-2; CDR3: CASSQDVGAEETQYF; DNA: TGTGCCAGCAGCCAAGATGTAGGAGCAGAAGAGACCCAGTACTTC
J: TRBJ2-5; size: -; D: TRBD2; V: TRBV11-3; CDR3: CASSQTSGQETQYF; DNA: TGTGCCAGCAGCCAGACTAGCGGGCAAGAGACCCAGTACTTC
J: TRBJ2-3; size: -; D: TRBD2; V: TRBV9; CDR3: CASSVATSGGGGTDTQYF; DNA: TGTGCCAGCAGCGTAGCTACTAGCGGGGGAGGGGGCACAGATACGCAGTATTTT
J: TRBJ2-4; size: -; D: -; V: TRBV18; CDR3: CASSPDRVGAKNIQYF; DNA: TGTGCCAGCTCACCAGATCGGGTGGGGGCCAAAAACATTCAGTACTTC
J: TRBJ1-2; size: -; D: -; V: TRBV28; CDR3: CASSPYDRGRSGYTF; DNA: TGTGCCAGCAGTCCCTACGATCGGGGGCGTAGCGGCTACACCTTC
J: TRBJ2-6; size: -; D: -; V: TRBV7-2; CDR3: CASRDFQGPPLKGANVLTF; DNA: TGTGCCAGCAGGGACTTCCAGGGCCCCCCCTTGAAGGGGGCCAACGTCCTGACTTTC
J: TRBJ2-3; size: -; D: TRBD2; V: TRBV7-8; CDR3: CASSSRASGRTSTDTQYF; DNA: TGTGCCAGCAGTTCCAGGGCTAGCGGACGGACTAGCACAGATACGCAGTATTTT
J: TRBJ1-3; size: -; D: -; V: TRBV9; CDR3: CASSAMPRDTTSGNTIYF; DNA: TGTGCCAGCAGTGCTATGCCCCGGGACACAACCTCTGGAAACACCATATATTTT
J: TRBJ2-3; size: -; D: TRBD1; V: TRBV4-2; CDR3: CASSHSVQGSYTDTQYF; DNA: TGTGCCAGCAGCCATTCGGTACAGGGGTCTTACACAGATACGCAGTATTTT
J: TRBJ1-1; size: -; D: TRBD1; V: TRBV7-8; CDR3: CATHGTGGEAFF; DNA: TGTGCCACCCATGGGACAGGGGGTGAAGCTTTCTTT
J: TRBJ2-7; size: few; D: -; V: TRBV12-3/TRBV12-4; CDR3: CASSLGGPYEQYF; DNA: TGTGCCAGCAGTTTAGGGGGGCCCTACGAGCAGTACTTC
J: TRBJ2-1; size: -; D: -; V: TRBV29-1; CDR3: CSVGTGSSYNEQFF; DNA: TGCAGCGTTGGGACCGGTAGCTCCTACAATGAGCAGTTCTTC
J: TRBJ1-1; size: once; D: -; V: TRBV6-4; CDR3: CASSGGDDTEAFF; DNA: TGTGCCAGCAGTGGCGGGGATGACACTGAAGCTTTCTTT
J: TRBJ2-5; size: once; D: TRBD2; V: TRBV11-3; CDR3: CAPIGSGRQETQYF; DNA: TGTGCCCCCATAGGGAGCGGGAGGCAAGAGACCCAGTACTTC
J: TRBJ2-7; size: few; D: -; V: TRBV7-6; CDR3: CASSPTPGRGYEQYF; DNA: TGTGCCAGCAGCCCCACCCCGGGACGTGGCTACGAGCAGTACTTC
J: TRBJ2-5; size: -; D: TRBD1; V: TRBV29-1; CDR3: CSVEGAGGGETQYF; DNA: TGCAGCGTTGAAGGGGCAGGGGGCGGGGAGACCCAGTACTTC
J: TRBJ1-3; size: few; D: -; V: TRBV5-4; CDR3: CASSLWGGNTIYF; DNA: TGTGCCAGCAGCTTGTGGGGCGGAAACACCATATATTTT
J: TRBJ2-3; size: -; D: -; V: TRBV10-3; CDR3: CAAKRTEKGTDTQYF; DNA: TGTGCCGCTAAACGGACGGAGAAAGGCACAGATACGCAGTATTTT
J: TRBJ2-7; size: -; D: TRBD2; V: TRBV7-6; CDR3: CASSPTGTSGPYEQYF; DNA: TGTGCCAGCAGCCCCACCGGGACTAGCGGACCCTACGAGCAGTACTTC
J: TRBJ1-1; size: -; D: TRBD1; V: TRBV7-3; CDR3: CASSLTGGNTEAFF; DNA: TGTGCCAGCAGCTTGACAGGGGGGAACACTGAAGCTTTCTTT
J: TRBJ2-1; size: few; D: TRBD1; V: TRBV28; CDR3: CATYSPGTGNGNEQFF; DNA: TGTGCCACATATTCACCCGGGACAGGGAACGGCAATGAGCAGTTCTTC
J: TRBJ2-7; size: -; D: TRBD1; V: TRBV18; CDR3: CASSPGQESYEQYF; DNA: TGTGCCAGCTCACCCGGACAGGAGAGCTACGAGCAGTACTTC
J: TRBJ1-2; size: -; D: -; V: TRBV10-3; CDR3: CAISESPGAISNYGYTF; DNA: TGTGCCATCAGTGAGTCCCCAGGGGCAATATCTAACTATGGCTACACCTTC
J: TRBJ2-4; size: -; D: TRBD2; V: TRBV7-2; CDR3: CASSIAGVGNIQYF; DNA: TGTGCCAGCAGCATAGCGGGAGTCGGAAACATTCAGTACTTC
J: TRBJ1-1; size: -; D: -; V: TRBV5-4; CDR3: CASSRRDSGWTEAFF; DNA: TGTGCCAGCAGCAGGCGGGACTCCGGATGGACTGAAGCTTTCTTT
J: TRBJ1-2; size: -; D: -; V: TRBV7-9; CDR3: CASSLGSEEYGYTF; DNA: TGTGCCAGCAGCTTAGGGAGTGAAGAGTACGGCTACACCTTC
J: TRBJ2-7; size: once; D: TRBD1; V: TRBV2; CDR3: CASRRTGSHEQYF; DNA: TGTGCCAGCAGACGGACAGGGAGCCACGAGCAGTACTTC
J: TRBJ2-1; size: -; D: -; V: TRBV27; CDR3: CASQDRRSYNEQFF; DNA: TGTGCCAGTCAGGACAGAAGATCCTACAATGAGCAGTTCTTC
J: TRBJ2-7; size: -; D: -; V: TRBV2; CDR3: CASFRGKDEQYF; DNA: TGTGCCAGCTTTAGGGGCAAGGACGAGCAGTACTTC
J: TRBJ2-3; size: few; D: TRBD2; V: TRBV6-5; CDR3: CASSYSRLAGADTQYF; DNA: TGTGCCAGCAGTTACTCGAGGCTAGCGGGAGCAGATACGCAGTATTTT
J: TRBJ2-7; size: few; D: -; V: TRBV15; CDR3: CATSRGGYSYEQYF; DNA: TGTGCCACCAGCAGAGGGGGCTACTCCTACGAGCAGTACTTC
J: TRBJ1-3; size: -; D: -; V: TRBV6-6; CDR3: CASSSYGRGGNTIYF; DNA: TGTGCCAGCAGTTCTTACGGCAGGGGCGGAAACACCATATATTTT
J: TRBJ1-6; size: -; D: TRBD1; V: TRBV6-5; CDR3: CASSTGGSSPLHF; DNA: TGTGCCAGCAGCACAGGGGGGAGTTCACCCCTCCACTTT
J: TRBJ1-1; size: few; D: -; V: TRBV3-1/TRBV3-2; CDR3: CASSRTGAEAFF; DNA: TGTGCCAGCAGCCGGACGGGGGCTGAAGCTTTCTTT
J: TRBJ2-5; size: -; D: TRBD2; V: TRBV5-1; CDR3: CASSSGLAEYQETQYF; DNA: TGCGCCAGCAGCTCGGGACTAGCGGAGTACCAAGAGACCCAGTACTTC
J: TRBJ2-1; size: -; D: TRBD2; V: TRBV7-3; CDR3: CASSSPGTSDEQFF; DNA: TGTGCCAGCAGCTCGCCCGGGACTAGCGATGAGCAGTTCTTC
J: TRBJ2-7; size: -; D: TRBD2; V: TRBV7-7; CDR3: CASSLVLAGVGEQYF; DNA: TGTGCTAGCAGCTTAGTCCTAGCGGGAGTAGGCGAGCAGTACTTC
J: TRBJ1-3; size: few; D: -; V: TRBV29-1; CDR3: CSVEAGFSGNTIYF; DNA: TGCAGCGTTGAGGCCGGGTTCTCTGGAAACACCATATATTTT
J: TRBJ2-1; size: few; D: -; V: TRBV7-3; CDR3: CASRHEGAPGEQFF; DNA: TGTGCCAGCAGGCACGAAGGTGCCCCCGGTGAGCAGTTCTTC
J: TRBJ1-1; size: -; D: -; V: TRBV2; CDR3: CASRKQGAQIPNTEAFF; DNA: TGTGCCAGCAGGAAACAAGGGGCGCAGATCCCGAACACTGAAGCTTTCTTT
J: TRBJ2-3; size: -; D: -; V: TRBV19; CDR3: CASMGGGRTDTQYF; DNA: TGTGCCAGTATGGGCGGGGGCCGCACAGATACGCAGTATTTT
J: TRBJ2-1; size: -; D: TRBD2; V: TRBV28; CDR3: CASSHGTRRVEQFF; DNA: TGTGCCAGCAGCCATGGGACTAGAAGGGTTGAGCAGTTCTTC
J: TRBJ2-7; size: -; D: TRBD1; V: TRBV2; CDR3: CASSVDSSSGGEQYF; DNA: TGTGCCAGCAGTGTTGATAGTTCTTCAGGGGGCGAGCAGTACTTC
J: TRBJ1-6; size: -; D: -; V: TRBV7-3; CDR3: CASSLTGMANSPLHF; DNA: TGTGCCAGCAGCCTTACAGGGATGGCTAATTCACCCCTCCACTTT
J: TRBJ1-5; size: -; D: -; V: TRBV2; CDR3: CASQVSPGKPQHF; DNA: TGTGCCAGCCAGGTTAGCCCCGGAAAGCCCCAGCATTTT